This T cell receptor beta chain appears in the sequencing data of a study of blood T cell repertoires in COVID-19. Study-wide context: Material from acute and convalescent COVID-19 was sourced from the United States, Italy and Spain. PBMCs, B-cell-depleted T cells, or T cells provided the cDNA or gDNA that made up the material.

Profiled with immunoSEQ multiplex PCR; TCRdb holds only in-frame clones, not every one. Among under 300,000 clones listed, roughly 87% were seen once. Germline assignment: CDR1 GTSNPN and CDR2 SVGIG (reference sequence). The CDR3 runs 15 residues. V lost 0 bases, J lost 3 bases, and 7 bases stayed unmatched. The sequence was obtained from a man in his fifties or sixties who had recovered from COVID-19. Input material: peripheral blood. The chain recombines TRBV30 with TRBJ2-5; 7 positions agree with TRBD1. CDR3 sequence: CAWSVISGTEETQYF. The CDR3 bases are TGTGCCTGGAGTGTTATATCCGGGACAGAAGAGACCCAGTACTTC. The full variable domain, rest sourced from reference TRBV30 and TRBJ2-5, is SQTIHQWPATLVQPVGSPLSLECTVEGTSNPNLYWYRQAAGRGLQLLFYSVGIGQISSEVPQNLSASRPQDRQFILSSKKLLLSDSGFYLCAWSVISGTEETQYFGPGTRLLVL.